Listed below are T cell receptor beta chains from one sample, sequenced in a study of human T cells and chemical hapten exposure. TCRdb recomputed calls from the RACE reads with MiXCR, one row per CDR3 protein. This sample has around 330,000 distinct CDR3 sequences, with over 5% found just once. Specimen: whole blood, collected in connection with sensitization to the hapten diphenylcyclopropenone (DPC). These TCRs come from a woman aged 18-35 years with alopecia areata. Some clones in this sample may be carry-over from other donors' samples. CDR3s include the opening cysteine and the closing phenylalanine or tryptophan. Each record gives: J gene, D gene, V gene, clone size, CDR3 protein, CDR3 DNA. D genes are given only for firm matches. The size of a clone is reported for some rows only, either as once, few or many, or as a class for expanded clones.

j_gene: TRBJ1-1
d_gene: -
v_gene: TRBV6-5
abundance: many
CDR3aa: CASSRHGGTNTEAFF
CDR3nt: TGTGCCAGCAGCCGTCACGGCGGGACCAACACTGAAGCTTTCTTT

j_gene: TRBJ2-3
d_gene: TRBD2
v_gene: TRBV6-4
abundance: few
CDR3aa: CASSDSAGGPDTQYF
CDR3nt: TGTGCCAGCAGTGACTCAGCGGGGGGGCCAGATACGCAGTATTTT

j_gene: TRBJ1-1
d_gene: -
v_gene: TRBV5-6
abundance: many
CDR3aa: CASSLTVTEAFF
CDR3nt: TGTGCCAGCAGCTTGACAGTTACTGAAGCTTTCTTT

j_gene: TRBJ1-1
d_gene: -
v_gene: TRBV6-2/TRBV6-3
abundance: many
CDR3aa: CASSRPLGPTEAFF
CDR3nt: TGTGCCAGCAGCCGCCCCCTAGGGCCCACTGAAGCTTTCTTT

j_gene: TRBJ2-3
d_gene: -
v_gene: TRBV15
abundance: -
CDR3aa: CATSRGERGTQYF
CDR3nt: TGTGCCACCAGCAGAGGGGAAAGGGGAACGCAGTATTTT

j_gene: TRBJ2-3
d_gene: -
v_gene: TRBV20-1
abundance: few
CDR3aa: CSARDRRDGQDTQYF
CDR3nt: TGCAGTGCTAGAGATCGGCGAGACGGCCAAGATACGCAGTATTTT

j_gene: TRBJ2-7
d_gene: TRBD2
v_gene: TRBV12-3/TRBV12-4
abundance: many
CDR3aa: CASSPAVAGGLYEQYF
CDR3nt: TGTGCCAGCAGCCCTGCGGTAGCGGGGGGGCTCTACGAGCAGTACTTC

j_gene: TRBJ1-2
d_gene: -
v_gene: TRBV6-1
abundance: many
CDR3aa: CASSEGGQRYYGYTF
CDR3nt: TGTGCCAGCAGTGAAGGAGGACAGAGATACTATGGCTACACCTTC

j_gene: TRBJ2-2
d_gene: -
v_gene: TRBV4-2
abundance: -
CDR3aa: CASGHGPGTGELFF
CDR3nt: TGTGCCAGCGGACATGGCCCGGGCACCGGGGAGCTGTTTTTT

j_gene: TRBJ2-3
d_gene: TRBD1
v_gene: TRBV4-3
abundance: many
CDR3aa: CASSRDRGPDTQYF
CDR3nt: TGTGCCAGCTCACGGGACAGGGGTCCAGATACGCAGTATTTT

j_gene: TRBJ2-1
d_gene: TRBD2
v_gene: TRBV4-2
abundance: many
CDR3aa: CASSQEMLAGVEQFF
CDR3nt: TGTGCCAGCAGCCAAGAAATGCTAGCGGGGGTTGAGCAGTTCTTC

j_gene: TRBJ1-2
d_gene: TRBD1
v_gene: TRBV3-1
abundance: many
CDR3aa: CASSQSRGTTNYGYTF
CDR3nt: TGTGCCAGCAGCCAGTCCAGGGGGACCACTAACTATGGCTACACCTTC

j_gene: TRBJ2-1
d_gene: TRBD2
v_gene: TRBV20-1
abundance: few
CDR3aa: CSAPGAGGPNEQFF
CDR3nt: TGCAGTGCTCCTGGAGCGGGGGGGCCTAATGAGCAGTTCTTC

j_gene: TRBJ2-1
d_gene: TRBD2
v_gene: TRBV12-3/TRBV12-4
abundance: many
CDR3aa: CASRLAGGDNEQFF
CDR3nt: TGTGCCAGCAGACTAGCGGGGGGCGACAATGAGCAGTTCTTC

j_gene: TRBJ2-1
d_gene: -
v_gene: TRBV12-3/TRBV12-4
abundance: -
CDR3aa: CASSFPGKRGEQFF
CDR3nt: TGTGCCAGCAGTTTCCCGGGGAAGCGAGGTGAGCAGTTCTTC

j_gene: TRBJ2-3
d_gene: -
v_gene: TRBV5-5
abundance: -
CDR3aa: CASSLISFPDTQYF
CDR3nt: TGTGCCAGCAGCTTGATCAGTTTCCCAGATACGCAGTATTTT

j_gene: TRBJ2-2
d_gene: TRBD2
v_gene: TRBV12-3/TRBV12-4
abundance: few
CDR3aa: CASSRGGRGYTGELFF
CDR3nt: TGTGCCAGCAGCCGGGGGGGACGGGGTTACACCGGGGAGCTGTTTTTT

j_gene: TRBJ1-2
d_gene: -
v_gene: TRBV12-3/TRBV12-4
abundance: many
CDR3aa: CASRTIHSYTF
CDR3nt: TGTGCCAGCAGAACTATTCATAGCTACACCTTC

j_gene: TRBJ1-1
d_gene: -
v_gene: TRBV4-2
abundance: many
CDR3aa: CASSQDVTGKAFF
CDR3nt: TGTGCCAGCAGCCAAGACGTAACAGGGAAGGCTTTCTTT

j_gene: TRBJ1-6
d_gene: -
v_gene: TRBV14
abundance: many
CDR3aa: CASRGTHFSPLHF
CDR3nt: TGTGCCAGCAGAGGGACACACTTCTCACCCCTCCACTTT

j_gene: TRBJ2-1
d_gene: -
v_gene: TRBV5-4
abundance: few
CDR3aa: CASSLFPGNEQFF
CDR3nt: TGTGCCAGCAGCTTGTTCCCGGGGAATGAGCAGTTCTTC

j_gene: TRBJ2-1
d_gene: TRBD2
v_gene: TRBV7-2
abundance: -
CDR3aa: CASRPTSGGHNEQFF
CDR3nt: TGTGCCAGCAGACCAACTAGCGGGGGCCACAATGAGCAGTTCTTC

j_gene: TRBJ1-6
d_gene: TRBD1
v_gene: TRBV7-3
abundance: few
CDR3aa: CASSTQGNNSPLHF
CDR3nt: TGTGCCAGCAGCACACAGGGGAATAATTCACCCCTCCATTTT

j_gene: TRBJ2-7
d_gene: -
v_gene: TRBV5-5
abundance: few
CDR3aa: CASSLGFPGYEQYF
CDR3nt: TGTGCCAGCAGCTTGGGTTTCCCGGGCTACGAGCAGTACTTC

j_gene: TRBJ2-7
d_gene: TRBD2
v_gene: TRBV4-3
abundance: -
CDR3aa: CASSPNLYSGGAIYEQYF
CDR3nt: TGCGCCAGCAGCCCCAATCTTTACAGCGGGGGGGCTATATACGAGCAGTACTTC

j_gene: TRBJ2-5
d_gene: -
v_gene: TRBV20-1
abundance: -
CDR3aa: CSAHREETQYF
CDR3nt: TGCAGTGCCCACAGGGAAGAGACCCAGTACTTC

j_gene: TRBJ2-1
d_gene: TRBD1
v_gene: TRBV12-3/TRBV12-4
abundance: -
CDR3aa: CASTPTGMDEQFF
CDR3nt: TGTGCCAGCACCCCGACAGGGATGGATGAGCAGTTCTTC

j_gene: TRBJ1-5
d_gene: -
v_gene: TRBV6-5
abundance: few
CDR3aa: CASSGGGKGQPQHF
CDR3nt: TGTGCCAGCAGTGGCGGGGGAAAGGGTCAGCCCCAGCATTTT

j_gene: TRBJ2-7
d_gene: TRBD1
v_gene: TRBV7-9
abundance: -
CDR3aa: CASSLPQGAPREQYF
CDR3nt: TGTGCCAGCAGCTTACCACAGGGGGCGCCTCGGGAGCAGTACTTC

j_gene: TRBJ1-5
d_gene: TRBD1
v_gene: TRBV27
abundance: many
CDR3aa: CASSPSPTGKRYQPQHF
CDR3nt: TGTGCCAGCAGTCCCTCCCCGACAGGGAAGAGGTATCAGCCCCAGCATTTT

j_gene: TRBJ1-1
d_gene: -
v_gene: TRBV4-1
abundance: many
CDR3aa: CASSHYRSAGVEAFF
CDR3nt: TGCGCCAGCAGCCACTACAGGTCGGCAGGGGTTGAAGCTTTCTTT

j_gene: TRBJ2-3
d_gene: -
v_gene: TRBV4-3
abundance: many
CDR3aa: CASSQQQVVGDTQYF
CDR3nt: TGCGCCAGCAGCCAACAGCAGGTAGTTGGAGATACGCAGTATTTT

j_gene: TRBJ1-1
d_gene: -
v_gene: TRBV12-3/TRBV12-4
abundance: few
CDR3aa: CASSSGVYTEAFF
CDR3nt: TGTGCCAGCAGCTCCGGGGTCTACACTGAAGCTTTCTTT

j_gene: TRBJ1-6
d_gene: -
v_gene: TRBV20-1
abundance: many
CDR3aa: CSAARGIGGSPLHF
CDR3nt: TGCAGTGCCGCCCGGGGCATCGGCGGTTCACCCCTCCACTTT

j_gene: TRBJ1-5
d_gene: -
v_gene: TRBV12-3/TRBV12-4
abundance: -
CDR3aa: CASSPGLFSNQPQHF
CDR3nt: TGTGCCAGCAGCCCGGGACTTTTTTCCAATCAGCCCCAGCATTTT

j_gene: TRBJ2-3
d_gene: TRBD2
v_gene: TRBV15
abundance: -
CDR3aa: CATARGAGSTDTQYF
CDR3nt: TGTGCCACCGCCCGGGGAGCGGGGTCGACAGATACGCAGTATTTT

j_gene: TRBJ2-1
d_gene: -
v_gene: TRBV3-1
abundance: -
CDR3aa: CASSLKQGSLGGDEQFF
CDR3nt: TGTGCCAGCAGCCTCAAACAGGGATCCCTAGGCGGCGATGAGCAGTTCTTC

j_gene: TRBJ2-3
d_gene: TRBD1
v_gene: TRBV29-1
abundance: many
CDR3aa: CSVVRQGSDTQYF
CDR3nt: TGCAGCGTGGTAAGACAGGGTTCAGATACGCAGTATTTT

j_gene: TRBJ2-3
d_gene: -
v_gene: TRBV6-6
abundance: -
CDR3aa: CASRSRPQGDTQYF
CDR3nt: TGTGCCAGCAGGTCCCGTCCTCAGGGAGATACGCAGTATTTT

j_gene: TRBJ2-7
d_gene: -
v_gene: TRBV11-1
abundance: many
CDR3aa: CASSYAGTAAYEQYF
CDR3nt: TGTGCCAGCAGCTACGCCGGGACGGCCGCCTACGAGCAGTACTTC

j_gene: TRBJ2-5
d_gene: -
v_gene: TRBV6-6
abundance: -
CDR3aa: CASSYSIGETQYF
CDR3nt: TGTGCCAGCAGTTACTCGATTGGGGAGACCCAGTACTTC

j_gene: TRBJ1-1
d_gene: -
v_gene: TRBV6-6
abundance: many
CDR3aa: CASSYQVNTEAFF
CDR3nt: TGTGCCAGCAGTTATCAAGTGAACACTGAAGCTTTCTTT

j_gene: TRBJ2-2
d_gene: -
v_gene: TRBV6-2/TRBV6-3
abundance: many
CDR3aa: CASSYWGRNTGELFF
CDR3nt: TGTGCCAGCAGTTACTGGGGTCGTAACACCGGGGAGCTGTTTTTT

j_gene: TRBJ1-6
d_gene: TRBD1
v_gene: TRBV20-1
abundance: -
CDR3aa: CSARVPSRTGGGNSPLHF
CDR3nt: TGCAGTGCTAGAGTTCCCTCAAGGACAGGGGGCGGTAATTCACCCCTCCACTTT

j_gene: TRBJ2-7
d_gene: -
v_gene: TRBV10-3
abundance: many
CDR3aa: CAISELDTTYEQYF
CDR3nt: TGTGCCATCAGTGAGTTGGACACCACCTACGAGCAGTACTTC

j_gene: TRBJ1-2
d_gene: -
v_gene: TRBV9
abundance: -
CDR3aa: CASSPGISNGYTF
CDR3nt: TGTGCCAGCAGCCCGGGGATCTCGAATGGCTACACCTTC

j_gene: TRBJ2-7
d_gene: -
v_gene: TRBV7-9
abundance: -
CDR3aa: CASSSRGERVQNEQYF
CDR3nt: TGTGCCAGCAGCTCCAGGGGAGAGCGGGTACAGAACGAGCAGTACTTC

j_gene: TRBJ2-7
d_gene: -
v_gene: TRBV4-2
abundance: many
CDR3aa: CASSQDRKWYEQYF
CDR3nt: TGTGCCAGCAGCCAAGATCGGAAGTGGTACGAGCAGTACTTC

j_gene: TRBJ1-3
d_gene: -
v_gene: TRBV12-3/TRBV12-4
abundance: -
CDR3aa: CASSVDQNSGNTIYF
CDR3nt: TGTGCCAGCAGTGTCGACCAAAACTCTGGAAACACCATATATTTT

j_gene: TRBJ1-6
d_gene: -
v_gene: TRBV20-1
abundance: few
CDR3aa: CSANEGDSPLHF
CDR3nt: TGCAGTGCGAACGAGGGGGATTCACCCCTCCACTTT

j_gene: TRBJ1-1
d_gene: TRBD1
v_gene: TRBV13
abundance: many
CDR3aa: CASSSVGQGYAFF
CDR3nt: TGTGCCAGCAGCTCTGTCGGACAGGGGTACGCTTTCTTT

j_gene: TRBJ2-5
d_gene: -
v_gene: TRBV18
abundance: -
CDR3aa: CASSPLGLGVQETQYF
CDR3nt: TGTGCCAGCTCACCACTTGGGTTGGGCGTTCAAGAGACCCAGTACTTC

j_gene: TRBJ1-1
d_gene: -
v_gene: TRBV27
abundance: many
CDR3aa: CASSLFGAMNTEAFF
CDR3nt: TGTGCCAGCAGTTTATTCGGAGCCATGAACACTGAAGCTTTCTTT

j_gene: TRBJ2-3
d_gene: TRBD2
v_gene: TRBV11-2
abundance: many
CDR3aa: CASRGRGDPTDTQYF
CDR3nt: TGTGCCAGCAGAGGACGGGGGGACCCCACAGATACGCAGTATTTT